A selection of T cell receptor beta chains follows, all from one sample in a study of cytomegalovirus exposure and HLA in healthy donors. Produced via immunoSEQ multiplex PCR; TCRdb's table is partial and in-frame only. The sample has about 220,000 clones, around 76% seen once; the top ten hold approximately 0.6%. The material sequenced was PBMCs. These receptors originate from a young man in good health and CMV-seronegative. The CDR3 runs from the conserved cysteine through the conserved F or W. Fields, in order: D gene, CDR3 length, V gene, J gene, clone size, CDR3 DNA, CDR3 protein. A D gene is named only where the DNA matches it firmly. Clone size, where shown, is once, few, many, or a class for clones that have expanded.

TRBD1	15	TRBV5-1	TRBJ2-7	-	TGCGCCAGCAGCTTGGAGGGACAGGGGTTATACGAGCAGTACTTC	CASSLEGQGLYEQYF
-	14	TRBV6-6	TRBJ2-7	few	TGTGCCAGCAGTTCACTGGGAGCCTCCTACGAGCAGTACTTC	CASSSLGASYEQYF
TRBD1	15	TRBV5-4	TRBJ1-2	-	TGTGCCAGCAGCTTGGCATTGGGACAGGGAGGAGGCTACACCTTC	CASSLALGQGGGYTF
TRBD2	17	TRBV23-1	TRBJ2-7	-	TGCGCCAGCAGTCAACCAGGACTAGCGGGGACGGGCCACGAGCAGTACTTC	CASSQPGLAGTGHEQYF
TRBD1	14	TRBV27	TRBJ1-3	-	TGTGCCAGCAGCCAGGGGGCGCCTGGAAACACCATATATTTT	CASSQGAPGNTIYF
TRBD2	15	TRBV6-4	TRBJ2-1	-	TGTGCCAGCAGTGACCGCCTAGCGGGAGCGGCTGAGCAGTTCTTC	CASSDRLAGAAEQFF
-	13	TRBV9	TRBJ2-7	-	TGTGCCAGCAGCGTAGATCTTTCCTACGAGCAGTACTTC	CASSVDLSYEQYF
TRBD2	16	TRBV18	TRBJ2-7	-	TGTGCCAGCTCACCCCCGATAGCGGGAGGGTCCTACGAGCAGTACTTC	CASSPPIAGGSYEQYF
TRBD2	15	TRBV7-2	TRBJ2-1	few	TGTGCCAGCAGCTTTCAGCGGGATCTCTACAATGAGCAGTTCTTC	CASSFQRDLYNEQFF
TRBD1	16	TRBV7-2	TRBJ2-5	-	TGTGCCAGCAGCTCGGGACAGCTAAGGGCTAGGGAGACCCAGTACTTC	CASSSGQLRARETQYF
TRBD1	17	TRBV28	TRBJ2-1	-	TGTGCCAGCAGTTTCCGGGACAGGGGGCTATCGTACAATGAGCAGTTCTTC	CASSFRDRGLSYNEQFF
-	14	TRBV7-3	TRBJ2-2	-	TGTGCCAGCAGCCGGACACCTAACACCGGGGAGCTGTTTTTT	CASSRTPNTGELFF
TRBD1	13	TRBV30	TRBJ1-2	-	TGTGCCTGGATAACAGGGGGTAACTATGGCTACACCTTC	CAWITGGNYGYTF
TRBD2	15	TRBV5-1	TRBJ2-5	-	TGCGCCAGCAGCGGGGGACTAGAGCCTCCGGAGGCCCAGTACTTC	CASSGGLEPPEAQYF
TRBD2	14	TRBV19	TRBJ2-4	-	TGTGCCAGTAGTATGACGGGGGGGCAAAACATTCAGTACTTC	CASSMTGGQNIQYF
-	16	TRBV7-2	TRBJ2-2	-	TGTGCCAGCAGCTTAGGGGCCCCCGGATTGTCCGGGGAGCTGTTTTTT	CASSLGAPGLSGELFF
-	15	TRBV25-1	TRBJ2-6	-	TGTGCCGTCCAACAGGACCCGGCTGGGGCCAACGTCCTGACTTTC	CAVQQDPAGANVLTF
TRBD1	16	TRBV27	TRBJ2-7	-	TGTGCCAGCAGTTCAGCCTCGGGACAGGGTAGTTTCGAGCAGTACTTC	CASSSASGQGSFEQYF
TRBD2	15	TRBV4-1	TRBJ2-1	-	TGCGCCAGCAGCCCATTCGGGGGGGGTGAGAATGAGCAGTTCTTC	CASSPFGGGENEQFF
TRBD2	14	TRBV13	TRBJ2-7	-	TGTGCCAGCAAACTAGCGGGAGGCCGCTACGAGCAGTACTTC	CASKLAGGRYEQYF
-	15	TRBV5-4	TRBJ2-1	few	TGTGCCAGCAGCCCGGGACAGCAGCCGGGGAGGGAGCAGTTCTTC	CASSPGQQPGREQFF
TRBD2	16	TRBV6-6	TRBJ2-7	-	TGTGCCAGCACCCTTACCGGGACTAGCGGGATCTACGAGCAGTACTTC	CASTLTGTSGIYEQYF
-	18	TRBV19	TRBJ1-3	once	TGTGCCAGTAGTATCTGGGGAGGACTTCTCCGCTCTGGAAACACCATATATTTT	CASSIWGGLLRSGNTIYF
-	14	TRBV5-1	TRBJ2-7	once	TGCGCCAGCAGCTCACAGGGTACCGTCTACGAGCAGTACTTC	CASSSQGTVYEQYF
-	12	TRBV5-1	TRBJ1-2	few	TGCGCCAGCAGCCCCTACGGGGAAAGCTACACCTTC	CASSPYGESYTF
TRBD2	14	TRBV2	TRBJ2-7	-	TGTGCCAGCGCCCCTAGCGGACCGGACTACGAGCAGTACTTC	CASAPSGPDYEQYF
TRBD1	18	TRBV19	TRBJ1-1	-	TGTGCCAGTAGTATTATGGGACAGGGGTATGGGAAAAACACTGAAGCTTTCTTT	CASSIMGQGYGKNTEAFF
TRBD1	16	TRBV30	TRBJ2-1	-	TGTGCCTGGAGTCTAGATACCGGGACAGGCTACAATGAGCAGTTCTTC	CAWSLDTGTGYNEQFF
TRBD1	14	TRBV9	TRBJ1-1	-	TGTGCCAGCAGCGTAGGGCAGGGGGTAGCTGAAGCTTTCTTT	CASSVGQGVAEAFF
-	13	TRBV18	TRBJ2-7	-	TGTGCCAGCTCACCAATTCCAGGCTACGAGCAGTACTTC	CASSPIPGYEQYF
-	13	TRBV5-1	TRBJ2-1	-	TGCGCCAGCAGCTCCAGCTCCTACAATGAGCAGTTCTTC	CASSSSSYNEQFF
TRBD2	16	TRBV5-4	TRBJ2-1	-	TGTGCCAGCAGCGACCAGACTAGCGGGAGGAGTTATGAGCAGTTCTTC	CASSDQTSGRSYEQFF